The 6 T cell receptor beta chains below all came from one sample that was sequenced in a study of response to subunit inactivated influenza vaccine (dated by TCRdb to the late 2010s). The library was prepared using RT-PCR. The data were produced on an Illumina HiSeq 2500. Starting from the raw public reads, TCRdb applied fastp trimming at Q25, assembled clones with MiXCR and retained in-frame beta chains. Under each unique CDR3 protein, matching rows form one entry showing the most common genes and DNA. Within this sample are hundreds of thousands of distinct CDR3 sequences, with around 13% of them counted one time only. The ten largest account for 5.5% to 7% of the sample. The material was PBMCs from blood, obtained less than 15 days before vaccination. These receptors all stem from a man between 45 and 60 years old who received an inactivated influenza vaccine. Donor details come from another sample of the same person, matched by shared clones.

Many counts were recorded for this clonotype. V gene TRBV5-1 combines with J gene TRBJ2-3; 7 bases align to TRBD2. The length of the CDR3 is 12 residues. V dropped 4 bases and J dropped 6; count of bases not matched to a gene: 2. Per germline, CDR1 SGHRS and CDR2 YFSETQ. CDR3 in amino acids: CASSQLADTQYF. The CDR3 DNA is TGCGCCAGCAGCCAACTAGCGGATACGCAGTATTTT.

This clonotype was detected only a few times. V gene TRBV6-1 combines with J gene TRBJ2-2, with no clear D. This CDR3 is 14 amino acids long. Germline V CDR1 and CDR2: MNHNS, SASEGT. Trimming removed 6 bases from V and 6 bases from J, with 14 bases in between. The CDR3 DNA reads TGTGCCAGCAGCGCGCCGACGTTTCCCGGGGAGCTGTTTTTT. Translation: CASSAPTFPGELFF.

This clonotype appeared a few times. This chain links TRBV27 with TRBJ1-2; 9 nucleotides line up with TRBD1. Germline V gives CDR1 MNHEY, CDR2 SMNVEV (reference sequence). The CDR3 has 13 residues. The trim removed 6 bases at V and 5 bases at J, leaving 4 bases unmatched. CDR3 DNA: TGTGCCAGCAGGGACAGGGGCTATTATGGCTACACCTTC. Translating it yields CASRDRGYYGYTF.

The chain couples TRBV24-1 to TRBJ2-6; D might be TRBD1 or TRBD2, each matching 6 bases. Trimming cost V 3 bases and J 2 bases, with 16 bases left between them. This CDR3 is 18 amino acids long. Looked up from germline, CDR1 is KGHDR and CDR2 is SFDVKD. CDR3 protein: CATSDRTSGAAGANVLTF. The CDR3 nucleotides read TGTGCCACCAGTGATAGAACATCGGGGGCTGCTGGGGCCAACGTCCTGACTTTC.

This clonotype was detected a few times. The chain is built from TRBV24-1 and TRBJ2-1, with TRBD2 identical over 7 bases. Germline CDR1 reads KGHDR; CDR2 reads SFDVKD. This CDR3 has 16 residues. The V and J ends lost 3 bases and 8 bases, in that order; junction bases with no gene match: 12. The CDR3 DNA reads TGTGCCACCAGTGATCCTCTAGCGGTCAAGGGCGATGAGCAGTTCTTC. It is translated as CATSDPLAVKGDEQFF.

This clonotype has more than one count but fewer than ten. The genes are TRBV20-1 and TRBJ1-1; D gene ambiguous. Per germline, CDR1 DFQATT and CDR2 SNEGSKA (reference sequence). This CDR3 spans 16 amino acids. V dropped 0 bases and J dropped 2 bases, with 16 bases sitting between them. The chain's CDR3 is CSARDPRPGTNTEAFF. DNA of the CDR3: TGCAGTGCTAGAGATCCCCGGCCAGGCACAAACACTGAAGCTTTCTTT.